This TCR beta chain appears in the sequencing data of a study of metastatic and nonmetastatic thyroid tumors. In the study overall: Thyroid patients, malignant and benign, had repertoires compared across blood and tumor or nodule tissue. The study, taken as a whole, reports: Significantly higher TCR beta diversity was reportedly seen in malignant thyroid tumors than benign nodules, in blood and tumor.

The authors' processing: A classifier of distant metastasis in papillary thyroid cancer was built from CDR3 differences (across clinicopathological groups). TCRdb reanalyzed the PCR reads with MiXCR. The V and J calls were determined by TCRdb, not by the authors. The repertoire consists of around 16,000 clones, with about 26% occurring once and the leading ten covering over 9.5%. Thyroid surgery was performed in patients who had received no treatment beforehand. The CDR3 runs to 16 residues. Germline CDR1 MDHEN, CDR2 SYDVKM. The V segment lost 4 bases and the J segment 2 bases; nucleotides outside the gene matches: 4. Many counts were recorded for this clone. The antigen is undetermined.

The gene calls are TRBV28 and TRBJ2-1; 11 positions agree with TRBD2. Input material: blood. This clonotype originated in a male donor with papillary thyroid cancer or a benign thyroid nodule (not recorded which). Some clones in this sample may be carry-over from other donors' samples. Here the CDR3 reads CASSSQLAGAYNEQFF. The CDR3 DNA reads TGTGCCAGCAGTTCGCAACTAGCGGGGGCCTACAATGAGCAGTTCTTC.